This passage covers 9 T cell receptor beta chains from one sample sequenced in a study of T cell responses to AZD1222 COVID-19 vaccine. Method: immunoSEQ multiplex PCR; TCRdb's copy keeps in-frame clones and lacks some. This sample has 150,000 to 200,000 clones; just over 85% occur once, and the top ten carry approximately 10%. The specimen was peripheral blood, collected 28 days after the second AZD1222 dose. These receptors were obtained from an adult who received the AZD1222 COVID-19 vaccine.

This clone showed up just once. The chain is built from TRBV18 and TRBJ1-4; no definite D call. CDR3 length: 13 amino acids. The V end was cut by 2 bases, the J end by 5 bases, with 6 bases between. Germline-derived CDR1 and CDR2 are KGHSH and LQKENI. The CDR3 DNA reads TGTGCCAGCTCACCAGCGTCGAATGAAAAACTGTTTTTT. Translating gives CASSPASNEKLFF.

V gene TRBV4-1 combines with J gene TRBJ2-4; TRBD1 matches 9 bases. CDR3 length equals 15 residues. Germline V lookup: CDR1 MGHRA, CDR2 YSYEKL. V trimming: 1 base; J trimming: 7 bases; junction bases outside the gene matches: 5. The CDR3 spells CASSQGMDRGNIQYF. The CDR3 DNA reads as TGCGCCAGCAGCCAAGGCATGGACAGGGGTAACATTCAGTACTTC.

The chain recombines TRBV5-1 with TRBJ2-3; D remains unclear. There are 14 residues in the CDR3. The V gene lost 4 bases and the J gene lost 3 bases, with 12 bases spanning the gap. Germline V CDR1 and CDR2: SGHRS, YFSETQ. The CDR3 region is CASSIWGRTDTQYF. CDR3 coding DNA: TGCGCCAGCAGCATCTGGGGTCGAACAGATACGCAGTATTTT.

This chain links TRBV7-8 with TRBJ2-5; 9 bases map to TRBD2. The CDR3 runs to 19 residues. V lost 3 bases and J lost 4; bases outside the gene matches: 18. Germline loops: CDR1 SGHVS, CDR2 FQNEAQ. CDR3 sequence reads: CASSFSPLGAGGLGETQYF. The CDR3, as DNA: TGTGCCAGCAGCTTTAGCCCCTTAGGCGCGGGGGGGCTAGGAGAGACCCAGTACTTC.

This chain links TRBV12-5 with TRBJ1-2; no firm D call. This CDR3 has 11 residues. Trimming stripped 7 bases from V and 0 bases from J, with 3 bases between. Germline V gives CDR1 LGHNT, CDR2 FRNRAP. The DNA of the CDR3 is TGTGCTAGTGAGGCTAACTATGGCTACACCTTC. It yields the protein CASEANYGYTF.

The rearrangement links TRBV19 to TRBJ1-2; tentative D call: TRBD1 (6 bases). CDR3 length equals 16 residues. V was clipped by 6 bases and J by 6 bases, with 23 bases between them. CDR1 is LNHDA and CDR2 is SQIVND in the germline V gene (reference sequence). CDR3 coding DNA: TGTGCCAGTAGCGCACCCCGGGACACCTCCTATGATGGCTACACCTTC. Its translation: CASSAPRDTSYDGYTF.

V is TRBV30 and J is TRBJ2-7; D not certain. Trimming pared 4 bases from V and 5 bases from J, leaving 9 bases between. This CDR3 has 11 amino acids. CDR1 and CDR2 (germline): GTSNPN, SVGIG (reference sequence). The CDR3 loop reads CAWTGANEQYF. The DNA of the CDR3 is TGTGCCTGGACAGGCGCGAACGAGCAGTACTTC.

The CDR3: CASTVLGSNTGELFF. CDR3 coding DNA: TGTGCCAGTACAGTTCTAGGGTCGAACACCGGGGAGCTGTTTTTT. The rearrangement uses TRBV19 and TRBJ2-2; D not certain. Germline CDR1 and CDR2: LNHDA and SQIVND (reference sequence). V was shortened by 7 bases and J by 0 bases, with 12 bases between the two germline ends. This CDR3 has 15 residues.

This rearrangement joins TRBV7-9 to TRBJ1-1; 7 bases line up with TRBD1. This CDR3 has 12 amino acids. V dropped 1 base and J dropped 11; count of bases not matched to a gene: 4. The germline V gene has CDR1 SEHNR and CDR2 FQNEAQ (reference sequence). As DNA, the CDR3 is TGTGCCAGCAGCTTAGAGACAGGGCGTGCTTTCTTT. Protein: CASSLETGRAFF. Filled out from reference TRBV7-9 and TRBJ1-1, the complete variable domain reads DTGVSQNPRHKITKRGQNVTFRCDPISEHNRLYWYRQTLGQGPEFLTYFQNEAQLEKSRLLSDRFSAERPKGSFSTLEIQRTEQGDSAMYLCASSLETGRAFFGQGTRLTVV.